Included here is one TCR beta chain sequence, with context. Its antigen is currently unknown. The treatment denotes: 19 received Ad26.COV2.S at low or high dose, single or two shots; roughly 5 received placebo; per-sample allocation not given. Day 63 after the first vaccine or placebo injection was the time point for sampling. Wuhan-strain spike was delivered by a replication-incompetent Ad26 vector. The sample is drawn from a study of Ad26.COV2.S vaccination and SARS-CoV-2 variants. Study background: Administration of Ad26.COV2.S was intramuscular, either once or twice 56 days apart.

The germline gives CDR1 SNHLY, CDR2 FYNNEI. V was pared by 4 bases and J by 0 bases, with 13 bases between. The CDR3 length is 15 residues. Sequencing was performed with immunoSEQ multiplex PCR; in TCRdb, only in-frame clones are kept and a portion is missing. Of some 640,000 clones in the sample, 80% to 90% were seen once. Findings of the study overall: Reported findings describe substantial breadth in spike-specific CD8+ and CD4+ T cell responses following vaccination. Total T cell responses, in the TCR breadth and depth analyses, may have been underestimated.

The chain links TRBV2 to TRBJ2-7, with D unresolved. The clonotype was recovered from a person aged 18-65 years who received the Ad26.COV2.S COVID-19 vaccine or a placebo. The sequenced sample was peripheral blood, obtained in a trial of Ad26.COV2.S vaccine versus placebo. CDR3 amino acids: CASSGGRSSSYEQYF. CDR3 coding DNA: TGTGCCAGCAGTGGTGGCAGGTCGAGCTCCTACGAGCAGTACTTC.